The sequence of this TCR beta chain was determined in a study of blood T cell repertoires in COVID-19. On the study more broadly: The origin of the acute and convalescent COVID-19 samples was the United States, Italy and Spain. T cells, B-cell-depleted T cells, or PBMCs supplied cDNA or gDNA.

Germline lookup yields CDR1 DFQATT and CDR2 SNEGSKA (reference sequence). The CDR3 has 14 residues. Trimming stripped 3 bases from V and 2 bases from J, with 14 bases between. As originally analysed: Amplification with reference gene primers provided the estimates of nucleated cell counts. The table came from immunoSEQ multiplex PCR; TCRdb's copy has only in-frame clones and leaves some out. V and J calls and clone size come straight from that table; D and trimming were deduced from the DNA. The data hold 150,000 to 200,000 clones, with 86% observed a single time. The receptor comes from a man between 18 and 29 years old with acute or convalescent COVID-19. The chain carries TRBV20-1 and TRBJ2-7; tentatively, D is TRBD1 (6 bases). What was sequenced was peripheral blood. CDR3 nucleotide sequence: TGCAGTGCTAGTATGGACAGTGTACCCTACGAGCAGTACTTC. Translated, it gives CSASMDSVPYEQYF.